This T cell receptor beta chain came from a study of T cell responses to AZD1222 COVID-19 vaccine. Overall study findings and caveats: An increase in Spike-specific TCR breadth and depth was observed after two AZD1222 doses.

The method was immunoSEQ multiplex PCR; TCRdb's version includes in-frame clones alone and lacks a portion of them. Of 180,000 or so clones in the sample, around 89% were seen once. Comments on this clone: The antigen is unknown.

Second-dose recipients at about 4 or about 12 weeks were treated as one pooled group. This CDR3 is 15 amino acids long. Germline CDR1 and CDR2: SGHKS and YYEKEE (reference sequence). V gave up 2 bases and J gave up 2 bases; unmatched junction bases: 6. The sequence was collected from an adult who received the AZD1222 COVID-19 vaccine. V is TRBV5-5 and J is TRBJ1-1, with TRBD1 identical over 7 bases. The sample in question was peripheral blood, obtained 28 days after the second AZD1222 dose. The CDR3 is CASSFFIGGNTEAFF. In DNA form, the CDR3 reads TGTGCCAGCAGCTTTTTTATAGGGGGCAACACTGAAGCTTTCTTT.